The clone carrying this T cell receptor (beta chain) was detected many times. What it binds is not known. Node-negative disease was confirmed in all patients by CT and PET/CT, with no prior chemotherapy, radiotherapy or other malignancies. The study amplified the TCR beta CDR3 region from genomic DNA. This amplification was carried out by two rounds of multiplex PCR. Primers (each specific to one TRBV or TRBJ gene) were used in first-round PCR. From the multiplex PCR reads, TCRdb called clonotypes with MiXCR, one entry per CDR3 protein. The table lists tens of thousands of distinct CDR3 sequences, roughly 36% of them singletons, with 9.2% in the top ten. The sample comes from a study of prognosis after radiotherapy for stage I lung cancer. About the research overall: With stereotactic body radiotherapy, no patient received any concurrent therapy.

Broader study findings: Reportedly, the usage of TRBV and TRBJ genes was not the same in patients with and without metastases. Among patients who developed distant metastases, Shannon entropy after stereotactic body radiation therapy was lower.

With V trimmed by 4 bases and J by 7 bases, 7 bases remained unmatched. The CDR3 is made up of 14 amino acids. CDR1 SGHDT and CDR2 YYEEEE come from the germline V gene. The sequencing used PBMCs, collected before or after stereotactic body radiation therapy (not recorded which). The chain recombines TRBV5-6 with TRBJ2-1, with TRBD1 identical over 8 bases. The origin of this receptor is a donor over 45 with non-small cell lung cancer. The CDR3 nucleotides read TGTGCCAGCAGCCTAGACAGGGGTTGGAATGAGCAGTTCTTC. It translates to CASSLDRGWNEQFF.